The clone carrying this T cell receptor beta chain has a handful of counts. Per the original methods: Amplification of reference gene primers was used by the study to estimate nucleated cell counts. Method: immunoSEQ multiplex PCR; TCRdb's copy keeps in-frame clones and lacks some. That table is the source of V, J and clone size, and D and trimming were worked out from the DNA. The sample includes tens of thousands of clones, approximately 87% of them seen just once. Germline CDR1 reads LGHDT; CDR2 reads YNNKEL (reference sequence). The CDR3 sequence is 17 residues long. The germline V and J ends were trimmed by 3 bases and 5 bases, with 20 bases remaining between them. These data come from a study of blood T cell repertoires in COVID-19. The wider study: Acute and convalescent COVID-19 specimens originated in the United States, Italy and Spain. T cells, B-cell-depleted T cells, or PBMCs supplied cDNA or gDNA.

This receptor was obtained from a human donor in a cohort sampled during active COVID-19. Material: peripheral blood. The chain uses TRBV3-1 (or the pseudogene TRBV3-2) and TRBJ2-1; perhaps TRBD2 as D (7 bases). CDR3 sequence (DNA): TGTGCCAGCAGCCACACCCTAGGGGGGGCCAGGGACAATGAGCAGTTCTTC. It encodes CASSHTLGGARDNEQFF.